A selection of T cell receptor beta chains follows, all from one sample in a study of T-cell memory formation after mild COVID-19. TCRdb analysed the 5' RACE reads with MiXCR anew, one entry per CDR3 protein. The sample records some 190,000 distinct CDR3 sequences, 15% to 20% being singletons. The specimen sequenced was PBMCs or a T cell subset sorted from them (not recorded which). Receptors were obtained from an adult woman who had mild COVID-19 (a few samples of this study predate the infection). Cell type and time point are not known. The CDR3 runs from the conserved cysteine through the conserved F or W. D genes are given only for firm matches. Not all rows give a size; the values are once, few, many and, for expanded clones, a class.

cdr3_aa: CASSQEGWAVNQPQHF
cdr3_nt: TGCGCCAGCAGCCAAGAGGGGTGGGCAGTCAATCAGCCCCAGCATTTT
v_call: TRBV4-1
d_call: .
clone_size: few
j_call: TRBJ1-5

cdr3_aa: CSVARDTQNYGYTF
cdr3_nt: TGCAGCGTTGCCCGGGACACACAAAACTATGGCTACACCTTC
v_call: TRBV29-1
d_call: .
clone_size: many
j_call: TRBJ1-2

cdr3_aa: CASSVAGASTDTQYF
cdr3_nt: TGTGCCAGCAGCGTTGCGGGGGCTAGCACAGATACGCAGTATTTT
v_call: TRBV9
d_call: .
clone_size: few
j_call: TRBJ2-3

cdr3_aa: CASSLRRAAPYEQYF
cdr3_nt: TGTGCCAGCAGCTTACGGCGGGCCGCCCCCTACGAGCAGTACTTC
v_call: TRBV7-2
d_call: .
clone_size: .
j_call: TRBJ2-7

cdr3_aa: CAIAGTGIYGYTF
cdr3_nt: TGTGCCATCGCCGGGACAGGCATCTATGGCTACACCTTC
v_call: TRBV10-3
d_call: TRBD1
clone_size: .
j_call: TRBJ1-2

cdr3_aa: CASSPKGGLVYNEQFF
cdr3_nt: TGTGCCAGCAGCCCAAAGGGAGGACTAGTTTACAATGAGCAGTTCTTC
v_call: TRBV4-2
d_call: TRBD2
clone_size: few
j_call: TRBJ2-1

cdr3_aa: CASSLAGGLVEAFF
cdr3_nt: TGCGCCAGCAGCTTGGCCGGAGGGTTGGTAGAAGCTTTCTTT
v_call: TRBV5-1
d_call: .
clone_size: .
j_call: TRBJ1-1

cdr3_aa: CASSRSKAFF
cdr3_nt: TGTGCCAGCAGTAGGAGTAAAGCTTTCTTT
v_call: TRBV12-3/TRBV12-4
d_call: .
clone_size: few
j_call: TRBJ1-1

cdr3_aa: CASSFPSNTDTQYF
cdr3_nt: TGTGCCAGCAGCTTTCCCTCAAACACAGATACGCAGTATTTT
v_call: TRBV7-9
d_call: .
clone_size: few
j_call: TRBJ2-3

cdr3_aa: CASSLSSRTTQYF
cdr3_nt: TGTGCCAGCAGTTTATCTTCCAGGACAACGCAGTATTTT
v_call: TRBV27
d_call: .
clone_size: few
j_call: TRBJ2-3

cdr3_aa: CATSRDTQYEQYF
cdr3_nt: TGTGCCACCAGCAGAGATACCCAATACGAGCAGTACTTC
v_call: TRBV15
d_call: .
clone_size: many
j_call: TRBJ2-7

cdr3_aa: CAISPGQASNEAFF
cdr3_nt: TGTGCCATCAGTCCGGGACAGGCCAGTAATGAAGCTTTCTTT
v_call: TRBV10-3
d_call: TRBD1
clone_size: .
j_call: TRBJ1-1

cdr3_aa: CASSYRIVAGGNYEQYF
cdr3_nt: TGTGCCAGCAGTTACCGAATCGTAGCGGGAGGGAACTACGAGCAGTACTTC
v_call: TRBV6-5
d_call: TRBD2
clone_size: .
j_call: TRBJ2-7

cdr3_aa: CASSKGPGAQRNEKLFF
cdr3_nt: TGCGCCAGTTCTAAGGGACCGGGGGCGCAGCGGAATGAAAAACTGTTTTTT
v_call: TRBV5-1
d_call: .
clone_size: few
j_call: TRBJ1-4

cdr3_aa: CASNLDRGNSPLHF
cdr3_nt: TGTGCCAGTAACCTCGACAGGGGCAATTCACCCCTCCACTTT
v_call: TRBV19
d_call: TRBD1
clone_size: .
j_call: TRBJ1-6

cdr3_aa: CASSPKARNEQFF
cdr3_nt: TGCGCCAGCAGTCCCAAGGCGAGGAATGAGCAGTTCTTC
v_call: TRBV4-1
d_call: .
clone_size: .
j_call: TRBJ2-1

cdr3_aa: CASSPAGEGLGYTF
cdr3_nt: TGTGCCAGCTCACCAGCAGGGGAAGGACTCGGCTACACCTTC
v_call: TRBV18
d_call: .
clone_size: few
j_call: TRBJ1-2

cdr3_aa: CASSRGLGYTF
cdr3_nt: TGTGCCAGCAGCCGGGGGCTTGGCTACACCTTC
v_call: TRBV12-3/TRBV12-4
d_call: .
clone_size: .
j_call: TRBJ1-2

cdr3_aa: CATKPDRGRWQETQYF
cdr3_nt: TGTGCCACCAAACCGGACAGGGGGCGGTGGCAAGAGACCCAGTACTTC
v_call: TRBV24-1
d_call: TRBD1
clone_size: .
j_call: TRBJ2-5

cdr3_aa: CASSQLTGGAYEQYF
cdr3_nt: TGCGCCAGCAGCCAGCTAACAGGGGGCGCCTACGAGCAGTACTTC
v_call: TRBV5-1
d_call: TRBD1
clone_size: few
j_call: TRBJ2-7

cdr3_aa: CASSYPETPSGHTGELFF
cdr3_nt: TGCGCCAGCAGCTACCCCGAAACCCCTAGCGGCCACACCGGGGAGCTGTTTTTT
v_call: TRBV4-1
d_call: TRBD2
clone_size: few
j_call: TRBJ2-2

cdr3_aa: CASSLFSSTEAFF
cdr3_nt: TGTGCCAGCAGCTTATTCAGCTCCACTGAAGCTTTCTTT
v_call: TRBV7-3
d_call: .
clone_size: .
j_call: TRBJ1-1

cdr3_aa: CSVQLVHEQFF
cdr3_nt: TGCAGTGTCCAGCTAGTGCATGAGCAGTTCTTC
v_call: TRBV20-1
d_call: .
clone_size: few
j_call: TRBJ2-1

cdr3_aa: CASSLEGISNQPQHF
cdr3_nt: TGTGCCAGCAGCTTAGAAGGAATTAGCAATCAGCCCCAGCATTTT
v_call: TRBV7-8
d_call: .
clone_size: .
j_call: TRBJ1-5

cdr3_aa: CATKRENTGELFF
cdr3_nt: TGTGCCACCAAAAGGGAGAACACCGGGGAGCTGTTTTTT
v_call: TRBV24-1
d_call: .
clone_size: few
j_call: TRBJ2-2

cdr3_aa: CSAPLQGGRNTEAFF
cdr3_nt: TGCAGTGCACCACTCCAGGGGGGAAGGAACACTGAAGCTTTCTTT
v_call: TRBV20-1
d_call: TRBD1
clone_size: .
j_call: TRBJ1-1

cdr3_aa: CASSRGWADTQYF
cdr3_nt: TGTGCCAGCAGTCGCGGGTGGGCAGATACGCAGTATTTT
v_call: TRBV27
d_call: .
clone_size: .
j_call: TRBJ2-3